This TCR beta chain was captured by sequencing in a study of CD8+CD57+ T cells in acquired aplastic anemia. General observations from the study: Shared by patients and controls, nearly 30 CD8+ CDR3s were abundant in patients.

From germline, CDR1 is MNHNS and CDR2 SASEGT. This CDR3 spans 13 amino acids. The trim removed 7 bases at V and 2 bases at J, leaving 2 bases unmatched. In patients chosen for sequencing, flow cytometry had shown CD8+CD57+ cell expansion. This clonotype was seen many times. Antigen unknown. For CDR3 and TCR beta VDJ profiling, genomic DNA was the template used. TCRdb used MiXCR to reprocess the reads, holding one entry per CDR3 protein. The sample records 150,000 or so distinct CDR3 sequences, around 43% being singletons. The clonotype was recovered from a human donor with aplastic anemia. The chain carries TRBV6-1 and TRBJ1-5; TRBD1 aligns across 7 bases. Input material: sorted CD4+, CD8+, or CD8+CD57+ T cells (not recorded which) from PBMCs. CDR3 loop: CASTGTGNQPQHF. DNA for the CDR3: TGTGCCAGCACCGGGACAGGCAATCAGCCCCAGCATTTT.